These 29 T cell receptor beta chains came from one sample sequenced in a study of cytomegalovirus exposure and HLA in healthy donors. Libraries were prepared by immunoSEQ multiplex PCR; TCRdb keeps only in-frame clonotypes and omits some of them. The repertoire has some 150,000 clones, over 80% of them found once; the top ten carry roughly 4.3%. Sequenced sample: PBMCs. The receptors come from a man aged 18 to 29 in good health and CMV-seropositive.

The genes are TRBV10-3 and TRBJ1-5; the D is unclear. Germline assignment: CDR1 ENHRY and CDR2 SYGVKD. The length of the CDR3 is 13 residues. Deletions cut 2 bases from V and 2 bases from J, with 4 bases between. This chain's CDR3 is CAISEAGNQPQHF. CDR3 bases: TGTGCCATCAGTGAGGCAGGCAATCAGCCCCAGCATTTT.

The chain carries TRBV4-1 and TRBJ1-5; D gene unclear. Germline-derived CDR1 and CDR2 are MGHRA and YSYEKL. This CDR3 contains 14 residues. The V and J ends lost 4 bases and 0 bases respectively, with 7 bases between them. This chain's CDR3 is CASSPYNSNQPQHF. Written as DNA, the CDR3 is TGCGCCAGCAGCCCCTATAATAGCAATCAGCCCCAGCATTTT.

The chain has TRBV5-1 and TRBJ1-1; no firm D call. The CDR3 is 11 residues long. Germline V gene lookup returns CDR1 SGHRS and CDR2 YFSETQ. The V end was cut by 5 bases, the J end by 3 bases, with 5 bases between. CDR3 in DNA: TGCGCCAGCAGTTATGACACTGAAGCTTTCTTT. It encodes CASSYDTEAFF.

This rearrangement joins TRBV29-1 to TRBJ2-2; TRBD1 aligns across 11 bases. The CDR3 contains 16 residues. J gave up 3 bases and V 3 bases, and 6 bases lay outside the gene matches. Germline CDR1 is SQVTM and CDR2 is ANQGSEA. The CDR3 spells CSVEDRGRLDTGELFF. DNA of the CDR3: TGCAGCGTTGAGGACAGGGGGCGCCTGGACACCGGGGAGCTGTTTTTT.

V and J are TRBV6-5 and TRBJ2-1; D may be TRBD2 (6 bases). V lost 6 bases and J 6 bases, leaving 15 bases between the germline ends. This CDR3 comprises 14 residues. The V gene's germline CDR1 is MNHEY and CDR2 SVGAGI. This CDR3 is CASRGGGSRNEQFF. In nucleotides, the CDR3 is TGTGCCAGCAGGGGTGGGGGGAGTCGCAATGAGCAGTTCTTC.

This chain uses TRBV5-1 with TRBJ2-1; 9 nucleotides match TRBD2. The ends lost 0 bases at V and 7 bases at J; junction bases unmatched: 5. The V gene's germline CDR1 is SGHRS and CDR2 YFSETQ. The CDR3 covers 15 residues. The CDR3 bases are TGCGCCAGCAGCTTGGCCCCTAGCGGGACGAATGAGCAGTTCTTC. Its protein is CASSLAPSGTNEQFF. The whole variable domain, filled in from reference TRBV5-1 and TRBJ2-1, reads KAGVTQTPRYLIKTRGQQVTLSCSPISGHRSVSWYQQTPGQGLQFLFEYFSETQRNKGNFPGRFSGRQFSNSRSEMNVSTLELGDSALYLCASSLAPSGTNEQFFGPGTRLTVL.

This clone occurred a few times. CDR3 bases: TGTGCCAGTAGTTTAGCAGGGATCACCATATATTTT. It specifies CASSLAGITIYF. The chain employs TRBV19 and TRBJ1-3, with D maybe TRBD1 (5 bases). Germline CDR1 reads LNHDA; CDR2 reads SQIVND (reference sequence). The CDR3 contains 12 residues. Between the trimmed V and J ends, which lost 5 bases and 9 bases, there was a span of 11 bases.

The gene calls are TRBV6-5 and TRBJ2-1, with D perhaps matching TRBD2 (6 bases). CDR1 and CDR2 from the germline V gene are MNHEY and SVGAGI. The CDR3 contains 15 residues. V dropped 5 bases and J dropped 5 bases, with 16 bases sitting between them. The CDR3 is CASSHPGDRNNEQFF. The CDR3 region has the DNA TGTGCCAGCAGTCACCCGGGGGACCGCAACAATGAGCAGTTCTTC.

A word on this clone: One end of the junction fails to match germline, which may point to a read error. The genes are TRBV5-6 and TRBJ2-7, with 10 bases aligning to TRBD2. CDR1 and CDR2 (germline): SGHDT, YYEEEE. The CDR3 totals 13 residues. CDR3 DNA sequence: TGTGCCAGCAGCTTGGGTCGGGCTAGCGGGGGTTTCTTC. Translating gives CASSLGRASGGFF.

The V gene is TRBV2, the J gene TRBJ1-3, with TRBD1 as a possible D gene (6 bases). Trimming pared 5 bases from V and 0 bases from J, leaving 14 bases between. Germline V gene data show CDR1 as SNHLY and CDR2 as FYNNEI. The CDR3 contains 16 residues. Here the CDR3 DNA reads TGTGCCAGCAGTTCGACAGGTCAGAGCTCTGGAAACACCATATATTTT. Encoded protein: CASSSTGQSSGNTIYF.

This chain links TRBV6-1 with TRBJ1-2, with D possibly TRBD1 on 5 matching bases. The germline gives CDR1 MNHNS, CDR2 SASEGT. The length of the CDR3 is 13 residues. Trimming pared 8 bases from V and 3 bases from J, leaving 13 bases between. CDR3 in amino acids: CASSGGGDYGYTF. For the CDR3, the DNA is TGTGCCAGCTCTGGCGGGGGAGACTATGGCTACACCTTC.

The V call is TRBV19, the J call TRBJ1-2; weak D call: TRBD1 (6 bases). V lost 8 bases and J lost 7, with 17 bases in between. Germline V gives CDR1 LNHDA, CDR2 SQIVND (reference sequence). The CDR3 runs 13 residues. The CDR3 DNA reads TGTGCCAGTGGGGGGGCGCCCGCCCTTGGCTACACCTTC. Translating it yields CASGGAPALGYTF.

The chain uses TRBV4-1 and TRBJ2-1; D gene unclear. Trimming left V 3 bases short and J 5 bases short, with 8 bases between. The germline CDR1 and CDR2 sequences are MGHRA and YSYEKL. The CDR3 has 13 residues. The CDR3 DNA reads as TGCGCCAGCAGCCAGGGCCCGGACAATGAGCAGTTCTTC. Its protein is CASSQGPDNEQFF.

The chain is built from TRBV5-1 and TRBJ2-5; 8 nucleotides align to TRBD1. V gave up 2 bases and J gave up 5 bases; unmatched junction bases: 5. This CDR3 contains 14 residues. Germline V CDR1 and CDR2: SGHRS, YFSETQ. For the CDR3, the DNA is TGCGCCAGCAGCTTAGGGAGACAGGGGGAGACCCAGTACTTC. This translates into CASSLGRQGETQYF.

This chain connects TRBV2 to TRBJ1-3; D is undetermined. The length of the CDR3 is 13 residues. Germline V lookup: CDR1 SNHLY, CDR2 FYNNEI. V was shortened by 3 bases and J by 3 bases, with 6 bases between the two germline ends. In DNA form, the CDR3 reads TGTGCCAGCAGTGAGTCAGTTGGAAACACCATATATTTT. It codes for CASSESVGNTIYF.

The chain recombines TRBV6-1 with TRBJ2-7, with 8 bases fitting TRBD1. The CDR3 totals 14 residues. V shed 6 bases, J shed 6 bases, and the junction held 10 bases outside the gene matches. Germline CDR1 reads MNHNS; CDR2 reads SASEGT. The CDR3 spells CASRRGQAGPEQYF. The CDR3 region has the DNA TGTGCCAGCAGGAGGGGACAGGCAGGGCCCGAGCAGTACTTC.

The chain couples TRBV4-2 to TRBJ2-1; 8 nucleotides line up with TRBD2. Trimming took 4 bases from V and 1 from J; bases not matched to a gene: 3. The CDR3 has 15 amino acids. Germline V lookup: CDR1 LGHNA, CDR2 YNFKEQ. This CDR3 is CASSPSGLSYNEQFF. CDR3 coding DNA: TGTGCCAGCAGCCCTAGCGGGCTGTCCTACAATGAGCAGTTCTTC.

The chain recombines TRBV27 with TRBJ2-7; weak D call: TRBD1 (6 bases). Germline CDR1 is MNHEY and CDR2 is SMNVEV (reference sequence). Trimming removed 4 bases from V and 3 bases from J, with 10 bases in between. The CDR3 is 13 amino acids. The CDR3 is CASSSTGIYEQYF. DNA for the CDR3: TGTGCCAGCAGTTCGACAGGAATCTACGAGCAGTACTTC.

The chain has TRBV6-4 and TRBJ2-3, with 8 bases aligning to TRBD1. Germline loops: CDR1 MRHNA, CDR2 SNTAGT. The length of the CDR3 is 14 residues. The trim removed 3 bases at V and 6 bases at J, leaving 5 bases unmatched. The CDR3 region is CASSEGQEGDTQYF. CDR3 in DNA: TGTGCCAGCAGTGAGGGACAGGAGGGGGATACGCAGTATTTT.

This clone was picked up a small number of times. The gene calls are TRBV5-1 and TRBJ1-2; no reliable D call. Germline V lookup: CDR1 SGHRS, CDR2 YFSETQ. The CDR3 sequence is 14 residues long. With 0 bases removed from V and 2 bases from J, the gap between germline ends came to 8 bases. CDR3 residues: CASSLGRENYGYTF. The CDR3 DNA follows: TGCGCCAGCAGCTTGGGACGGGAAAACTATGGCTACACCTTC.

The rearrangement links TRBV6-1 to TRBJ2-7; tentatively, D is TRBD1 (6 bases). From germline, CDR1 is MNHNS and CDR2 SASEGT. This CDR3 spans 14 amino acids. V lost 7 bases and J lost 2, with 15 bases in between. CDR3 coding DNA: TGTGCCAGCAAATCGGACAGTATAGCCTACGAGCAGTACTTC. This sequence encodes CASKSDSIAYEQYF.

The chain couples TRBV5-6 to TRBJ2-5, with TRBD2 identical over 10 bases. Germline V gene lookup returns CDR1 SGHDT and CDR2 YYEEEE. The length of the CDR3 is 14 residues. The trim removed 4 bases at V and 0 bases at J, leaving 0 bases unmatched. The CDR3 sequence: CASSLAGDQETQYF. CDR3 sequence (DNA): TGTGCCAGCAGCCTAGCGGGAGACCAAGAGACCCAGTACTTC.

The rearrangement links TRBV19 to TRBJ1-5; a possible D gene is TRBD1 (6 bases). This CDR3 is 14 amino acids long. The germline V gene has CDR1 LNHDA and CDR2 SQIVND (reference sequence). Between the trimmed V and J ends, which lost 5 bases and 11 bases, there was a span of 19 bases. The DNA of the CDR3 is TGTGCCAGTAGTGCAGGGCTCGGCAGGGGATCCCAGCATTTT. It is translated as CASSAGLGRGSQHF.

This clone has a single count. V usage is TRBV5-4 and J usage is TRBJ2-2; 10 bases align to TRBD2. The CDR3 has 17 amino acids. V gave up 0 bases and J gave up 0 bases; unmatched junction bases: 2. Germline V gene sequence: CDR1 SGHNT, CDR2 YYREEE (reference sequence). The CDR3 is CASSLGTSGANTGELFF. The DNA for the CDR3 is TGTGCCAGCAGCTTGGGGACTAGCGGCGCGAACACCGGGGAGCTGTTTTTT.

This chain joins TRBV4-1 and TRBJ1-1; possibly TRBD1 for D (5 bases). The V end lost 1 base, the J end lost 3 bases, and 15 bases lay between the germline ends. Germline CDR1 is MGHRA and CDR2 is YSYEKL. The CDR3 covers 16 residues. CDR3 DNA: TGCGCCAGCAGCCAAGCTATGATCAGGGTGTACACTGAAGCTTTCTTT. It translates to CASSQAMIRVYTEAFF.

This chain uses TRBV6-4 with TRBJ1-4, with D perhaps matching TRBD1 (5 bases). This CDR3 is 14 amino acids long. V lost 4 bases and J lost 2, with 8 bases in between. Looked up from germline, CDR1 is MRHNA and CDR2 is SNTAGT. In nucleotides, the CDR3 is TGTGCCAGCAGTGTCGGGGGGACTAATGAAAAACTGTTTTTT. Translation: CASSVGGTNEKLFF.

The chain recombines TRBV4-2 with TRBJ1-2, with a tentative D call TRBD1 (5 bases). The CDR3 totals 13 residues. Germline V gene data show CDR1 as LGHNA and CDR2 as YNFKEQ. The V and J ends lost 4 bases and 8 bases respectively, with 14 bases between them. The chain's CDR3 is CASSPRDSVGYTF. The DNA of the CDR3 is TGTGCCAGCAGCCCTCGGGACTCGGTGGGCTACACCTTC.

This clone has more than one count but fewer than ten. The V gene is TRBV25-1, the J gene TRBJ2-2, with TRBD2 matching 8 bases. This CDR3 is 15 amino acids long. The germline gives CDR1 MGHDK, CDR2 SYGVNS. After removal of 2 bases from V and 3 bases from J, the junction contained 2 bases not matched to a gene. CDR3 nucleotides: TGTGCCAGCAGTGAAGGGCGGGAGGACACCGGGGAGCTGTTTTTT. As protein: CASSEGREDTGELFF. The full variable domain, with the rest looked up from reference TRBV25-1 and TRBJ2-2, is EADIYQTPRYLVIGTGKKITLECSQTMGHDKMYWYQQDPGMELHLIHYSYGVNSTEKGDLSSESTVSRIRTEHFPLTLESARPSHTSQYLCASSEGREDTGELFFGEGSRLTVL.

The chain joins TRBV14 to TRBJ1-3, with 8 positions matching TRBD1. This CDR3 comprises 18 residues. V shed 0 bases, J shed 1 base, and the junction held 8 bases outside the gene matches. Per the germline V gene, CDR1 is SGHDN and CDR2 is FVKESK. The CDR3 nucleotides read TGTGCCAGCAGCCAAGAAAAGGACAGGGTGGGATCTGGAAACACCATATATTTT. Residues: CASSQEKDRVGSGNTIYF.